These 30 T cell receptor beta chains were sequenced from one sample in a study of cytomegalovirus exposure and HLA in healthy donors. PCR was performed using 60 Vbeta and 13 Jbeta primers. Assay used: immunoSEQ multiplex PCR; TCRdb lists only in-frame clones, some missing. The data hold 150,000 or so clones, with around 72% observed a single time. The specimen was PBMCs. Receptor source: a female donor in good health and CMV-seronegative.

The J gene is TRBJ2-7, the V gene TRBV27; a weak D match, TRBD2 (6 bases). The V gene lost 6 bases and the J gene lost 2 bases, with 14 bases spanning the gap. This CDR3 region has 14 residues. CDR1 is MNHEY and CDR2 is SMNVEV in the germline V gene (reference sequence). The DNA of the CDR3 is TGTGCCAGCAGATCCAGGTCGGGGGCCTACGAGCAGTACTTC. It is translated as CASRSRSGAYEQYF.

This chain links TRBV7-2 with TRBJ2-2; TRBD2 aligns across 9 bases. CDR1 SGHTA and CDR2 FQGNSA come from the germline V gene. With V trimmed by 5 bases and J by 4 bases, 14 bases remained unmatched. The CDR3 totals 18 residues. This chain's CDR3 is CASSPRLSGGRGTGELFF. As DNA, the CDR3 is TGTGCCAGCAGCCCCCGCCTTAGCGGGGGACGGGGCACCGGGGAGCTGTTTTTT.

The chain has TRBV7-3 and TRBJ2-3, with TRBD2 identical over 7 bases. This CDR3 spans 14 amino acids. The germline V gene encodes CDR1 SGHTA and CDR2 FQGTGA. The CDR3, as DNA: TGTGCGGGGAGGGCTGGCACAAGCACAGATACGCAGTATTTT. It encodes CAGRAGTSTDTQYF.

V gene TRBV29-1 combines with J gene TRBJ2-5; unclear D gene. The J call may be mistaken, given a closer DNA end match to TRBJ2-7. CDR1 and CDR2 from the germline V gene are SQVTM and ANQGSEA. This CDR3 spans 12 amino acids. The CDR3 bases are TGCAGCGTTGCCAGGAACTCCTACGAGCAGTACTTC. Residues: CSVARNSYEQYF.

CDR3 sequence (DNA): TGTGCCAGCAGTTACTCCTATTCCTCTGGAAACACCATATATTTT. Amino acid sequence: CASSYSYSSGNTIYF. The chain uses TRBV6-5 and TRBJ1-3, with D unresolved. The V and J ends lost 0 bases and 0 bases respectively, with 6 bases between them. CDR3 length equals 15 residues. The germline V gene has CDR1 MNHEY and CDR2 SVGAGI.

This rearrangement joins TRBV9 to TRBJ2-3; D uncertain. This CDR3 is built from 13 residues. CDR1 is SGDLS, CDR2 YYNGEE, per germline. V shed 7 bases and J shed 2 bases, with 11 bases lying between them. CDR3 in amino acids: CASSRSTTDTQYF. The CDR3, as DNA: TGTGCCAGCTCCCGCTCTACCACAGATACGCAGTATTTT.

This clone was found once. The chain recombines TRBV7-9 with TRBJ1-1, with D possibly matching TRBD1 (6 bases). From germline, CDR1 is SEHNR and CDR2 FQNEAQ (reference sequence). CDR3 size: 14 residues. V was trimmed by 5 bases and J by 2 bases, leaving 12 bases between them. The CDR3 bases are TGTGCCAGCAGCCCAGGGGCAGCCAACACTGAAGCTTTCTTT. Encoded protein: CASSPGAANTEAFF.

This clone was observed a handful of times. The V call is TRBV5-5, the J call TRBJ2-3; 14 positions agree with TRBD2. Germline CDR1 and CDR2: SGHKS and YYEKEE (reference sequence). With V trimmed by 7 bases and J by 9 bases, 4 bases remained unmatched. The CDR3 spans 13 residues. CDR3 residues: CASLGLAGVTQYF. CDR3 sequence (DNA): TGTGCCAGCTTGGGACTAGCGGGAGTAACGCAGTATTTT.

The chain carries TRBV4-2 and TRBJ1-5; the match to TRBD1 covers 8 bases. J was trimmed by 6 bases and V by 0 bases; bases with no gene match: 7. This CDR3 is built from 16 residues. CDR1 and CDR2 from the germline V gene are LGHNA and YNFKEQ. The CDR3: CASSQEMTGAGQPQHF. CDR3 sequence (DNA): TGTGCCAGCAGCCAAGAAATGACAGGGGCGGGTCAGCCCCAGCATTTT.

This rearrangement joins TRBV7-9 to TRBJ1-2; D not resolved. CDR3 length: 15 amino acids. The V gene's germline CDR1 is SEHNR and CDR2 FQNEAQ (reference sequence). V shed 1 base and J shed 8 bases, with 17 bases lying between them. CDR3 coding DNA: TGTGCCAGCAGCTTAGGTTCGAGGGAAGTTCAGGGCTACACCTTC. Amino acid sequence: CASSLGSREVQGYTF.

A remark on this clone: At one end the junction does not follow the germline gene, possibly because of a read error. The chain recombines TRBV7-2 with TRBJ1-2; a weak D match, TRBD1 (6 bases). The CDR3 contains 9 residues. Germline CDR1 is SGHTA and CDR2 is FQGNSA. CDR3 loop: CASSSRGPF. CDR3 nucleotide sequence: TGTGCCAGCAGCAGCAGGGGACCCTTC. Full variable domain (missing parts from reference TRBV7-2 and TRBJ1-2): GAGVSQSPSNKVTEKGKDVELRCDPISGHTALYWYRQSLGQGLEFLIYFQGNSAPDKSGLPSDRFSAERTGGSVSTLTIQRTQQEDSAVYLCASSSRGPFGSGTRLTVV.

This clone was counted between two and nine times. This rearrangement joins TRBV15 to TRBJ2-5; perhaps TRBD1 as D (5 bases). Germline V gene sequence: CDR1 LNHNV, CDR2 YYDKDF (reference sequence). This CDR3 contains 16 residues. Trimming cost V 3 bases and J 4 bases, with 18 bases left between them. The CDR3 is CATSSARARVAETQYF. The CDR3 DNA sequence: TGTGCCACCAGCAGTGCCCGAGCCAGGGTAGCAGAGACCCAGTACTTC.

The chain couples TRBV7-9 to TRBJ2-1; the D gene is possibly TRBD2 (5 bases). Trimming cost V 0 bases and J 0 bases, with 12 bases left between them. The CDR3 runs 17 residues. Germline V CDR1 and CDR2: SEHNR, FQNEAQ (reference sequence). This CDR3 is CASSLALRRDSYNEQFF. The CDR3 coding sequence is TGTGCCAGCAGCTTAGCGCTTAGACGGGACTCCTACAATGAGCAGTTCTTC.

The rearrangement uses TRBV30 and TRBJ1-1, with D possibly being TRBD1 (6 bases). The length of the CDR3 is 17 residues. Trimming pared 0 bases from V and 0 bases from J, leaving 17 bases between. CDR1 GTSNPN and CDR2 SVGIG come from the germline V gene (reference sequence). The CDR3 loop reads CAWSVRDTRRMNTEAFF. CDR3 DNA sequence: TGTGCCTGGAGTGTTCGGGACACCAGGCGCATGAACACTGAAGCTTTCTTT.

The chain is built from TRBV4-1 and TRBJ2-1, with 8 bases identical to TRBD2. The ends lost 11 bases at V and 8 bases at J; junction bases unmatched: 14. This CDR3 contains 14 residues. Germline lookup yields CDR1 MGHRA and CDR2 YSYEKL. The DNA for the CDR3 is TGCGCCGTCCTTCCGGGGGGGCCGGGGGATGAGCAGTTCTTC. It yields the protein CAVLPGGPGDEQFF.

This clone was seen a single time. The chain carries TRBV5-1 and TRBJ2-5, with 11 bases that match TRBD2. Per the germline V gene, CDR1 is SGHRS and CDR2 is YFSETQ. The CDR3 has 16 residues. Germline trimming cut 3 bases from V and 0 bases from J; bases unmatched to any gene: 4. The CDR3 loop reads CASSWAGLADQETQYF. In DNA form, the CDR3 reads TGCGCCAGCAGCTGGGCGGGACTAGCGGACCAAGAGACCCAGTACTTC.

V and J are TRBV7-9 and TRBJ2-3, with TRBD2 matching over 7 bases. The CDR3 has 15 residues. Per germline, CDR1 SEHNR and CDR2 FQNEAQ (reference sequence). Unmatched junction bases numbered 6, after V lost 1 base and J lost 5 bases. CDR3 DNA: TGTGCCAGCAGCTTAGGGGCTAGCGGTAGAGATACGCAGTATTTT. Protein: CASSLGASGRDTQYF.

The chain is built from TRBV2 and TRBJ1-2, with D unresolved. Trimming removed 3 bases at V and 4 bases at J, with 12 bases between. In germline, CDR1 is SNHLY, CDR2 FYNNEI. CDR3 length equals 14 residues. CDR3: CASSEEQHGYGYTF. The CDR3 DNA reads as TGTGCCAGCAGTGAGGAACAGCATGGCTATGGCTACACCTTC.

This clone was observed a few times. V is TRBV6-1 and J is TRBJ2-6; TRBD1 is a possible D gene (6 bases). The CDR3 loop spans 15 amino acids. The V end was cut by 10 bases, the J end by 3 bases, with 16 bases between. Germline lookup yields CDR1 MNHNS and CDR2 SASEGT. CDR3 residues: CATGESGLGANVLTF. The CDR3 DNA sequence: TGTGCCACAGGGGAATCGGGGCTTGGGGCCAACGTCCTGACTTTC.

The chain links TRBV4-2 to TRBJ2-7; D gene ambiguous. Trimming removed 0 bases from V and 6 bases from J, with 6 bases in between. The CDR3 consists of 12 residues. Germline CDR1 LGHNA, CDR2 YNFKEQ. CDR3 nucleotides: TGTGCCAGCAGCCAAGATACGGGCGAGCAGTACTTC. This gives the protein CASSQDTGEQYF.

V usage is TRBV25-1 and J usage is TRBJ2-1; 7 positions agree with TRBD2. From germline, CDR1 is MGHDK and CDR2 SYGVNS. V lost 2 bases to trimming and J lost 4 bases; unmatched junction nucleotides: 5. The CDR3 consists of 15 residues. The CDR3 nucleotides are TGTGCCAGCAGTGAAACTGGACTAGTGTACAATGAGCAGTTCTTC. The encoded protein is CASSETGLVYNEQFF.

This chain connects TRBV11-2 to TRBJ2-3; 11 bases match TRBD1. This CDR3 is 16 amino acids long. V shed 1 base and J 4 bases; nucleotides not matched to a gene: 4. The germline V gene encodes CDR1 SGHAT and CDR2 FQNNGV. The CDR3 spells CASSLVGTGGSDTQYF. The DNA of the CDR3 is TGTGCCAGCAGCTTAGTAGGGACAGGGGGATCAGATACGCAGTATTTT.

This clone has a handful of counts. This chain links TRBV23-1 with TRBJ2-7; 8 positions match TRBD1. TRBV23-1 is given ORF status, its function remaining uncertain. With 8 bases clipped from V and 1 base from J, the junction kept 16 bases outside the gene matches. CDR3 length: 17 residues. CDR3 amino acids: CASSKLSTGAGSYEQYF. CDR3 DNA sequence: TGCGCCAGCTCCAAACTCTCGACAGGGGCTGGGTCCTACGAGCAGTACTTC.

Points on this clone: The junction differs from germline at one of its ends, possibly a read error. The chain couples TRBV28 to TRBJ2-7; 7 nucleotides match TRBD2. Germline V CDR1 and CDR2: MDHEN, SYDVKM. The CDR3 contains 14 residues. The CDR3 loop is CASSPTGTTYGQYF. Written as DNA, the CDR3 is TGTGCCAGCAGCCCGACCGGGACTACCTACGGGCAGTACTTC.

The CDR3 DNA sequence: TGTGCCAGCAGTGTGCGAGCGGTCGGTGATACGCAGTATTTT. Residues: CASSVRAVGDTQYF. This chain connects TRBV6-1 to TRBJ2-3; D may be TRBD2 (5 bases). Per germline, CDR1 MNHNS and CDR2 SASEGT. CDR3 length equals 14 residues. The germline V and J ends were trimmed by 4 bases and 6 bases, with 14 bases remaining between them.

This clone was recorded a few times. The chain links TRBV6-5 to TRBJ1-1; D unclear. The CDR3 is 15 residues long. The V end lost 0 bases, the J end lost 4 bases, and 12 bases lay between the germline ends. Germline-derived CDR1 and CDR2 are MNHEY and SVGAGI. CDR3 DNA: TGTGCCAGCAGTTACTCGAGAGTGGGAGGCACTGAAGCTTTCTTT. This gives the protein CASSYSRVGGTEAFF.

This chain uses TRBV7-3 with TRBJ1-3, with D perhaps TRBD1 (5 bases). Looked up from germline, CDR1 is SGHTA and CDR2 is FQGTGA. V dropped 1 base and J dropped 0 bases, with 10 bases sitting between them. The CDR3 is 16 amino acids. This CDR3 reads CASSLNGGTSGNTIYF. The CDR3 DNA reads as TGTGCCAGCAGCTTAAACGGGGGGACCTCTGGAAACACCATATATTTT.

The rearrangement uses TRBV2 and TRBJ2-5, with D possibly matching TRBD2 (5 bases). The J call is uncertain, as TRBJ2-7 better fits the DNA end. Germline CDR1 and CDR2: SNHLY and FYNNEI. The CDR3 length is 15 residues. The CDR3 spells CASRVGSGLSYEQYF. The DNA for the CDR3 is TGTGCCAGCCGGGTAGGGAGCGGCCTCTCCTACGAGCAGTACTTC.

The chain recombines TRBV28 with TRBJ2-4; D remains unclear. Looked up from germline, CDR1 is MDHEN and CDR2 is SYDVKM. This CDR3 has 16 residues. V was trimmed by 6 bases and J by 1 base, leaving 16 bases between them. The CDR3 bases are TGTGCCAGCAGCCCCCATGGCGCGGATGCCAAAAACATTCAGTACTTC. Translation gives CASSPHGADAKNIQYF.

The chain employs TRBV27 and TRBJ2-3; TRBD1 aligns across 8 bases. After removal of 6 bases from V and 1 base from J, the junction contained 6 bases not matched to a gene. This CDR3 is 15 amino acids long. CDR1 and CDR2 (germline): MNHEY, SMNVEV (reference sequence). The CDR3 coding sequence is TGTGCCAGCAGCGACAGGGGCTTTGGCACAGATACGCAGTATTTT. This gives the protein CASSDRGFGTDTQYF.